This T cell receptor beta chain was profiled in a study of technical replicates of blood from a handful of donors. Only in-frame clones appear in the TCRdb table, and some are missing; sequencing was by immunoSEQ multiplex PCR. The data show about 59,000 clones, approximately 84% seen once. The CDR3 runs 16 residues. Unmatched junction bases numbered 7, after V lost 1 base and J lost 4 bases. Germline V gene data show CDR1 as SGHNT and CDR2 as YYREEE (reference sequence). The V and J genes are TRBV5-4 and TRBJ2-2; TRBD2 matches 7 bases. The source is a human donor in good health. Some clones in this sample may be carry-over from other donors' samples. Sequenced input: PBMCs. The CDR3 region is CASSLTWTSGTGELFF. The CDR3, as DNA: TGTGCCAGCAGCTTGACTTGGACTAGTGGCACCGGGGAGCTGTTTTTT. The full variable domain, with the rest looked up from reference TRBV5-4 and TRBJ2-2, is ETGVTQSPTHLIKTRGQQVTLRCSSQSGHNTVSWYQQALGQGPQFIFQYYREEENGRGNFPPRFSGLQFPNYSSELNVNALELDDSALYLCASSLTWTSGTGELFFGEGSRLTVL.